This T cell receptor (beta chain) is from a study of response to subunit inactivated influenza vaccine. This clonotype appeared a few times. Its antigen is not identified. The study, taken as a whole, reports: The authors suggested that few new T cells are recruited per seasonal influenza vaccination.

The CDR3 spans 18 residues. CDR1 MNHEY and CDR2 SVGEGT come from the germline V gene. Trimming pared 6 bases from V and 0 bases from J, leaving 22 bases between. TCRdb used MiXCR to reprocess the RT-PCR reads, holding one entry per CDR3 protein. In the table there are 700,000 to 900,000 distinct CDR3 sequences, approximately 21% of which are singletons. Here the sequenced sample was PBMCs from blood, taken 4 to 6 days after vaccination. The source is a man aged 50-59 years who received an inactivated influenza vaccine. The rearrangement uses TRBV6-2 or TRBV6-3 and TRBJ2-3; D uncertain. In DNA, the CDR3 is TGTGCCAGCAGCTCCCATCGTCAGGTCAAATTTAGCACAGATACGCAGTATTTT. Amino acids: CASSSHRQVKFSTDTQYF.